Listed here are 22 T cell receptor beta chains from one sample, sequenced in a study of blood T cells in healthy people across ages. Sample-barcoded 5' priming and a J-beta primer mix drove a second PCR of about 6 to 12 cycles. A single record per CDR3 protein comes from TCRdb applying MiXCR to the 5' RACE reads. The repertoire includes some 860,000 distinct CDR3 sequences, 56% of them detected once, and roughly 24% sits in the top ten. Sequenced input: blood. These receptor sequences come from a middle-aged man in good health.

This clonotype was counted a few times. The CDR3, as DNA: TGTGCCAGCAGCTTATTGGGTCGGGACTACTACAATGAGCAGTTCTTC. Protein sequence: CASSLLGRDYYNEQFF. The chain joins TRBV7-3 to TRBJ2-1; 7 bases are shared with TRBD2. With V trimmed by 2 bases and J by 3 bases, 7 bases remained unmatched. Germline CDR1 reads SGHTA; CDR2 reads FQGTGA. The CDR3 has 16 residues.

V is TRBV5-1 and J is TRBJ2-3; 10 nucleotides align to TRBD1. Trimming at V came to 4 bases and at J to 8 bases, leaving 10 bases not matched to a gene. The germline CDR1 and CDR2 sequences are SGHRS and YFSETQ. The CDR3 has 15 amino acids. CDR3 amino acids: CASSHLTGGEGTQYF. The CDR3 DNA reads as TGCGCCAGCAGCCACCTGACAGGGGGCGAGGGTACGCAGTATTTT.

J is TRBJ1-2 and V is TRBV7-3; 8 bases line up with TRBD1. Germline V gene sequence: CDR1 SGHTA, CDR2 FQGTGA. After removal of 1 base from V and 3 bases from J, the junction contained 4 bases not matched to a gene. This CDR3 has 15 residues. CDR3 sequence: CASSLMDREDYGYTF. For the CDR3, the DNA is TGTGCCAGCAGCTTAATGGACAGGGAAGACTATGGCTACACCTTC.

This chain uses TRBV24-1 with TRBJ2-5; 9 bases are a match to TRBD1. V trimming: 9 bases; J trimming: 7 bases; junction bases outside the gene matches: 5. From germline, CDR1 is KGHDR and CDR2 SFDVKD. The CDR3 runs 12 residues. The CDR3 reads CATGDRGVTQYF. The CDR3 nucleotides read TGTGCCACCGGCGACAGGGGGGTGACCCAGTACTTC.

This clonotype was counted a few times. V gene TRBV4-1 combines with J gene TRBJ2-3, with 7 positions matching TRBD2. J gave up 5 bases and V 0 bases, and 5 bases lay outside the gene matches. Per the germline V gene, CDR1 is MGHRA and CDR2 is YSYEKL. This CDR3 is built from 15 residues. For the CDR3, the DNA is TGCGCCAGCAGCCAAGAGGCGGGCGGGGGAGATACGCAGTATTTT. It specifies CASSQEAGGGDTQYF.

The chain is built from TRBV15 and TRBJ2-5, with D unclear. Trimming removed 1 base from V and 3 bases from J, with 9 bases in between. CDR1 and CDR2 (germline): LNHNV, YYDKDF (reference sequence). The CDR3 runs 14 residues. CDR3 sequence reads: CATSRVGTEETQYF. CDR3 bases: TGTGCCACCAGCAGAGTGGGAACCGAAGAGACCCAGTACTTC.

CDR3 DNA sequence: TGCGCCAGCAGCCCACAATCTGATTCACCCCTCCACTTT. Its protein is CASSPQSDSPLHF. The V gene is TRBV5-1, the J gene TRBJ1-6; D remains unclear. This CDR3 comprises 13 residues. The V and J ends lost 4 bases and 8 bases respectively, with 10 bases between them. Looked up from germline, CDR1 is SGHRS and CDR2 is YFSETQ.

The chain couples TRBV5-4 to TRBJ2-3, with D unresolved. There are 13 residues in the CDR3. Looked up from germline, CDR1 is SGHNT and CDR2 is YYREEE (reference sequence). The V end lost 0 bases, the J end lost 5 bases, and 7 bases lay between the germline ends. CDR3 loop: CASSLEIRDTQYF. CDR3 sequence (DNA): TGTGCCAGCAGCTTGGAAATCCGAGATACGCAGTATTTT.

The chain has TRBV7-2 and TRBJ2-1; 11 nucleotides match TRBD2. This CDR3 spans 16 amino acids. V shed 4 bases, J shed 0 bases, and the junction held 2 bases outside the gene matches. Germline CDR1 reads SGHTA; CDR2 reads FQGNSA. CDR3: CASSSTSGSSYNEQFF. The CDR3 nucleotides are TGTGCCAGCAGCTCAACTAGCGGGAGCTCCTACAATGAGCAGTTCTTC.

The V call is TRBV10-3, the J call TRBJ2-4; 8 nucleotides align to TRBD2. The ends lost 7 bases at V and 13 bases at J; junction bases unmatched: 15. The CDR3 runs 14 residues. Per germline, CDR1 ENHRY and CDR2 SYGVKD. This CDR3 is CAIMAAGGWGEQYF. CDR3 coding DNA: TGTGCCATCATGGCCGCGGGAGGATGGGGGGAGCAGTACTTC.

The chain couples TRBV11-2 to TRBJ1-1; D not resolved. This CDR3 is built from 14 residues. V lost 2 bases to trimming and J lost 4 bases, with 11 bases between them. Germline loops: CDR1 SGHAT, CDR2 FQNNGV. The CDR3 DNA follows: TGTGCCAGCAGCTTATCCGGGATAGCCACTGAAGCTTTCTTT. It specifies CASSLSGIATEAFF.

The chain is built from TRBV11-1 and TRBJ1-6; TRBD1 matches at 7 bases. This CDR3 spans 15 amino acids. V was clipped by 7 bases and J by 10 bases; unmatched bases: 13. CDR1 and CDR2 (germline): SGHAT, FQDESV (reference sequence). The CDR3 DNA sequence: TGTGCCAGCACCCTACTCGACAGGGACAGCTCACCCCTCCACTTT. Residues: CASTLLDRDSSPLHF.

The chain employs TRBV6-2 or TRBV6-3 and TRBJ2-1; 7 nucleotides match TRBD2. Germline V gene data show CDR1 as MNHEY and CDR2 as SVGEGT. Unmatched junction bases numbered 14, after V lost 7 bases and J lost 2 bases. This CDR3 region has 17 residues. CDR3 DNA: TGTGCCAGCACCCCCTTGGGCGCCGGGACTACCTACAATGAGCAGTTCTTC. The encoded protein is CASTPLGAGTTYNEQFF.

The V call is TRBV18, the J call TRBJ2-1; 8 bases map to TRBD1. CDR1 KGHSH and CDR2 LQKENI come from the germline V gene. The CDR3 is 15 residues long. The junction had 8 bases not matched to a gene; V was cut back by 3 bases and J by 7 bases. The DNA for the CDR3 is TGTGCCAGCTCACCTCTAAAGACAGGGGCGAATGAGCAGTTCTTC. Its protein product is CASSPLKTGANEQFF.

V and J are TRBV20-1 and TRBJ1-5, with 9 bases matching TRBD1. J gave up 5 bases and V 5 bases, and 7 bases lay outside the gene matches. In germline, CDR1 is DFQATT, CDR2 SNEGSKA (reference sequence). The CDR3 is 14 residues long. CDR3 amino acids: CSAWDRVRYQPQHF. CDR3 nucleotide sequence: TGCAGTGCTTGGGACAGGGTTAGGTATCAGCCCCAGCATTTT.

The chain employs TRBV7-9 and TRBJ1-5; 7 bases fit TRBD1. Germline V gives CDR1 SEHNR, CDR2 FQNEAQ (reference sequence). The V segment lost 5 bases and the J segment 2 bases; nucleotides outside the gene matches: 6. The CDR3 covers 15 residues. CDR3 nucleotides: TGTGCCAGCAGCAATCCCGGGACAGGCAATCAGCCCCAGCATTTT. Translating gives CASSNPGTGNQPQHF.

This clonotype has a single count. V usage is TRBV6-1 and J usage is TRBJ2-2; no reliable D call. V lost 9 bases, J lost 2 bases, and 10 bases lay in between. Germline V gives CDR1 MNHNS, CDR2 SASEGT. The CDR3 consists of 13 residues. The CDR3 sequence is CASHYYNTGELFF. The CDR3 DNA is TGTGCCAGTCATTACTATAACACCGGGGAGCTGTTTTTT.

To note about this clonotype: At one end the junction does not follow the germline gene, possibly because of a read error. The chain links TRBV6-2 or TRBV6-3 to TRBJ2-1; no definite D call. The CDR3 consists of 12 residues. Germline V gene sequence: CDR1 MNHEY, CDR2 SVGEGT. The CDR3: CAGSYSAAEQFF. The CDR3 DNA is TGTGCCGGCAGTTACTCCGCGGCTGAGCAGTTCTTC.

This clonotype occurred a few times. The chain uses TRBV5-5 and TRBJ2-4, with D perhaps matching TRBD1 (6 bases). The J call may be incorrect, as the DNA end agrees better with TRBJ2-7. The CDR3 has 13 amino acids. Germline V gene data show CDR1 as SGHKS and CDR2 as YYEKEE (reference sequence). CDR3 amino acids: CASSLVAGVEQYF. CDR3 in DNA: TGTGCCAGCAGCTTGGTGGCAGGGGTCGAGCAGTACTTC.

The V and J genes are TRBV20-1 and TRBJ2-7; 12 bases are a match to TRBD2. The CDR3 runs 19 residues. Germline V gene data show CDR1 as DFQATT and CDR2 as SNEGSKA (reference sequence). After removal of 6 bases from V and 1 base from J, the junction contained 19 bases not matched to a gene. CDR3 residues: CSAGIILTSGGIPSYEQYF. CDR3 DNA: TGCAGTGCCGGTATAATACTGACTAGCGGGGGTATACCATCCTACGAGCAGTACTTC.

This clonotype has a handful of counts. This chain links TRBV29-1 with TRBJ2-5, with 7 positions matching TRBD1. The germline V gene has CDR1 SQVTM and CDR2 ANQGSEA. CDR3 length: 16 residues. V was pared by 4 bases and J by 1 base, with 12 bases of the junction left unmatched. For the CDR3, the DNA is TGCAGCGTTGGGAACGTTGACAGGGTGACCCAAGAGACCCAGTACTTC. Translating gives CSVGNVDRVTQETQYF.

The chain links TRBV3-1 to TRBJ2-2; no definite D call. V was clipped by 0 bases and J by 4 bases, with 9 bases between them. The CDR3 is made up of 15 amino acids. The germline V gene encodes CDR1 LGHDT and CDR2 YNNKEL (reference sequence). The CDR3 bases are TGTGCCAGCAGCCAAGAAATCCGTTTCACCGGGGAGCTGTTTTTT. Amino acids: CASSQEIRFTGELFF.